The 5 T cell receptor beta chains reported below all come from one sample, sequenced in a study of T cells in Graves' hyperthyroidism and ophthalmopathy. TCR beta CDR3 region amplification was performed from RNA transcripts. The HTBI primer set served for first-round RT-PCR of the TCR CDR3. TCRdb called the multiplex PCR reads again in MiXCR, with one record for every CDR3 protein. Of over 250,000 distinct CDR3 sequences in the sample, around a quarter were seen once. The sequencing sample was made of blood. These receptors were collected from a man aged 40-49 years with Graves' hyperthyroidism that later progressed to Graves' ophthalmopathy.

This clonotype was counted ten times or more. The chain combines TRBV7-9 with TRBJ2-7; weak D call: TRBD1 (6 bases). The CDR3 covers 12 residues. Deletions cut 5 bases from V and 6 bases from J, with 11 bases between. Germline lookup yields CDR1 SEHNR and CDR2 FQNEAQ (reference sequence). CDR3 sequence reads: CASSTTGIEQYF. The CDR3 DNA sequence: TGTGCCAGCAGCACTACAGGGATCGAGCAGTACTTC.

As to this clonotype: Compared with germline, one end of the junction differs, possibly owing to a read error. The chain uses TRBV11-1 and TRBJ2-5, with 7 bases identical to TRBD2. The CDR3 length is 14 residues. Germline V CDR1 and CDR2: SGHAT, FQDESV (reference sequence). CDR3 nucleotides: TGCGCCAGCAGTCGGGGTGCGGGGGAAGAGACCCAGTACTTC. Translated: CASSRGAGEETQYF.

Only a few counts were recorded for this clonotype. This rearrangement joins TRBV7-2 to TRBJ2-7, with a tentative D call TRBD1 (7 bases). This CDR3 spans 14 amino acids. The germline V gene encodes CDR1 SGHTA and CDR2 FQGNSA. V was clipped by 3 bases and J by 6 bases, with 15 bases between them. The chain's CDR3 is CASSLVGGQREQYF. CDR3 nucleotide sequence: TGTGCCAGCAGCTTGGTGGGGGGACAGCGCGAGCAGTACTTC.

This clonotype was seen at least ten times. The V and J genes are TRBV12-3 or TRBV12-4 and TRBJ1-1; D is perhaps TRBD1 (5 bases). V was shortened by 5 bases and J by 0 bases, with 16 bases between the two germline ends. The CDR3 is 16 residues long. Written as DNA, the CDR3 is TGTGCCAGCAGTCCTCGGGGCGGGTTGGTGAACACTGAAGCTTTCTTT. This encodes CASSPRGGLVNTEAFF.

This clonotype was found a few times. This chain joins TRBV3-1 and TRBJ2-7, with D maybe TRBD1 (5 bases). Between the trimmed V and J ends, which lost 4 bases and 5 bases, there was a span of 12 bases. Germline V lookup: CDR1 LGHDT, CDR2 YNNKEL (reference sequence). This CDR3 is built from 13 residues. The CDR3 nucleotides read TGTGCCAGCAGCCCGGTGACAGCGAACGAGCAGTACTTC. Translation: CASSPVTANEQYF.